Listed here are 22 T cell receptor beta chains from one sample, sequenced in a study of control samples from healthy donors and cancer patients. Method: immunoSEQ multiplex PCR; TCRdb's copy keeps in-frame clones and lacks some. The sample comprises 150,000 to 200,000 clones, about nine tenths of which are singletons, and just over 2% rests with the top ten. Sequenced sample: blood. These receptors originate from a woman aged 40 to 49 in good health.

The chain carries TRBV11-3 and TRBJ2-1; no clear D gene. The CDR3 runs 15 residues. Trimming took 1 base from V and 8 from J, leaving 15 bases between them. Germline lookup yields CDR1 SGHNT and CDR2 YENEEA. The chain's CDR3 is CASSLAGSNFDEQFF. In DNA, the CDR3 is TGTGCCAGCAGCTTAGCAGGAAGCAATTTCGATGAGCAGTTCTTC. Based on the CDR3 plus reference TRBV11-3 and TRBJ2-1, the full variable domain is EAGVVQSPRYKIIEKKQPVAFWCNPISGHNTLYWYLQNLGQGPELLIRYENEEAVDDSQLPKDRFSAERLKGVDSTLKIQPAELGDSAVYLCASSLAGSNFDEQFFGPGTRLTVL.

The genes are TRBV5-4 and TRBJ1-1, with D possibly matching TRBD1 (6 bases). The CDR3 is made up of 15 amino acids. Germline CDR1 reads SGHNT; CDR2 reads YYREEE (reference sequence). V was trimmed by 7 bases and J by 2 bases, leaving 18 bases between them. DNA for the CDR3: TGTGCCAGCCGTGGTGGGACACCGTTCAACACTGAAGCTTTCTTT. It yields the protein CASRGGTPFNTEAFF. The whole variable domain, remainder taken from reference TRBV5-4 and TRBJ1-1, is ETGVTQSPTHLIKTRGQQVTLRCSSQSGHNTVSWYQQALGQGPQFIFQYYREEENGRGNFPPRFSGLQFPNYSSELNVNALELDDSALYLCASRGGTPFNTEAFFGQGTRLTVV.

The V call is TRBV13, the J call TRBJ1-1; a possible D gene is TRBD1 (6 bases). Trimming removed 1 base at V and 12 bases at J, with 27 bases between. CDR3 length equals 17 residues. CDR1 and CDR2 (germline): PRHDT, FYEKMQ (reference sequence). CDR3 in amino acids: CASSLEGWLGGRGFPFF. CDR3 nucleotides: TGTGCCAGCAGCTTAGAAGGGTGGCTCGGGGGGCGAGGGTTCCCTTTCTTT.

The chain recombines TRBV28 with TRBJ1-4; D ambiguous. The CDR3 sequence is 16 residues long. Germline CDR1 MDHEN, CDR2 SYDVKM. Trimming left V 6 bases short and J 2 bases short, with 16 bases between. CDR3 in DNA: TGTGCCAGCAGCCCAACCGGCCATATCACTAATGAAAAACTGTTTTTT. This sequence encodes CASSPTGHITNEKLFF.

The chain's CDR3 is CASSPQGNYEQYF. The CDR3 coding sequence is TGTGCCAGCAGTCCACAGGGGAACTACGAGCAGTACTTC. The chain couples TRBV27 to TRBJ2-7; 7 bases align to TRBD1. Germline assignment: CDR1 MNHEY and CDR2 SMNVEV (reference sequence). The length of the CDR3 is 13 residues. Unmatched junction bases numbered 4, after V lost 5 bases and J lost 3 bases.

The chain recombines TRBV28 with TRBJ1-5; maybe TRBD1 (5 bases). Trimming shortened V by 5 bases and J by 3 bases, and 11 bases separated the two germline ends. The CDR3 is 14 residues long. The germline V gene encodes CDR1 MDHEN and CDR2 SYDVKM. CDR3 sequence: CASSERQYNQPQHF. The DNA for the CDR3 is TGTGCCAGCAGTGAGAGACAGTACAATCAGCCCCAGCATTTT. Combining the CDR3 with reference TRBV28 and TRBJ1-5 gives the whole variable domain DVKVTQSSRYLVKRTGEKVFLECVQDMDHENMFWYRQDPGLGLRLIYFSYDVKMKEKGDIPEGYSVSREKKERFSLILESASTNQTSMYLCASSERQYNQPQHFGDGTRLSIL.

The chain recombines TRBV5-6 with TRBJ2-7; D perhaps matches TRBD1 (6 bases). With 0 bases removed from V and 2 bases from J, the gap between germline ends came to 15 bases. This CDR3 is 16 amino acids long. Germline V gene sequence: CDR1 SGHDT, CDR2 YYEEEE. The CDR3 region is CASSLGAQGSAYEQYF. In nucleotides, the CDR3 is TGTGCCAGCAGCTTGGGGGCGCAGGGGTCGGCCTACGAGCAGTACTTC.

The chain couples TRBV7-3 to TRBJ1-2, with a possible D match to TRBD1 (6 bases). Germline CDR1 reads SGHTA; CDR2 reads FQGTGA. The CDR3 is 16 amino acids. Trimming removed 1 base at V and 8 bases at J, with 20 bases between. The CDR3 protein is CASSLMASPGEKGYTF. CDR3 bases: TGTGCCAGCAGCTTAATGGCATCCCCAGGGGAAAAGGGCTACACCTTC.

The rearrangement uses TRBV5-1 and TRBJ1-6; a weak D match, TRBD1 (5 bases). The V gene lost 4 bases and the J gene lost 11 bases, with 22 bases spanning the gap. Germline assignment: CDR1 SGHRS and CDR2 YFSETQ. The CDR3 sequence is 16 residues long. CDR3 bases: TGCGCCAGCAGCCCCCGTGGGAGGGGAGGAGAGGCACCCCTCCACTTT. Translation: CASSPRGRGGEAPLHF.

The genes are TRBV6-2 or TRBV6-3 and TRBJ2-3; perhaps TRBD1 as D (8 bases). Germline lookup yields CDR1 MNHEY and CDR2 SVGEGT. The CDR3 is 19 residues long. V was clipped by 5 bases and J by 3 bases, with 27 bases between them. This CDR3 reads CASSGVGQGWGGPTDTQYF. The CDR3, as DNA: TGTGCCAGCAGTGGGGTTGGACAGGGTTGGGGGGGGCCAACAGATACGCAGTATTTT.

V is TRBV6-2 or TRBV6-3 and J is TRBJ2-7; D call uncertain. V dropped 4 bases and J dropped 1 base, with 2 bases sitting between them. CDR1 is MNHEY, CDR2 SVGEGT, per germline. The CDR3 loop spans 11 amino acids. Here the CDR3 reads CASSFSYEQYF. CDR3 coding DNA: TGTGCCAGCAGTTTTTCCTACGAGCAGTACTTC.

This chain links TRBV5-1 with TRBJ1-2; D is unclear. This CDR3 has 13 amino acids. The germline V gene has CDR1 SGHRS and CDR2 YFSETQ. Trimming took off 0 bases at V and 6 bases at J, with 9 bases between the two ends. The CDR3 sequence is CASSLVPSDGYTF. The CDR3 DNA sequence: TGCGCCAGCAGCTTGGTCCCCAGCGATGGCTACACCTTC. Drawing the rest from reference TRBV5-1 and TRBJ1-2, the complete variable domain is KAGVTQTPRYLIKTRGQQVTLSCSPISGHRSVSWYQQTPGQGLQFLFEYFSETQRNKGNFPGRFSGRQFSNSRSEMNVSTLELGDSALYLCASSLVPSDGYTFGSGTRLTVV.

The V and J genes are TRBV10-1 and TRBJ2-7; TRBD1 aligns across 9 bases. The CDR3 has 15 residues. Trimming removed 5 bases from V and 5 bases from J; junction bases left unmatched: 10. Per the germline V gene, CDR1 is WNHNN and CDR2 is SYGVQD (reference sequence). In DNA, the CDR3 is TGCGCCAGCAGTCCCCGACGGGACAGGGTCCACGAGCAGTACTTC. Its protein is CASSPRRDRVHEQYF.

The chain carries TRBV14 and TRBJ2-5; D tentatively reads TRBD1 or TRBD2 (6 bases each). Germline V gene sequence: CDR1 SGHDN, CDR2 FVKESK. The CDR3 covers 17 residues. V was clipped by 1 base and J by 5 bases, with 20 bases between them. In nucleotides, the CDR3 is TGTGCCAGCAGCCAAGGGGTGGAGGGGGTCTTCTCCGAGACCCAGTACTTC. Its translation is CASSQGVEGVFSETQYF. The complete variable domain, with remaining parts taken from reference TRBV14 and TRBJ2-5, reads EAGVTQFPSHSVIEKGQTVTLRCDPISGHDNLYWYRRVMGKEIKFLLHFVKESKQDESGMPNNRFLAERTGGTYSTLKVQPAELEDSGVYFCASSQGVEGVFSETQYFGPGTRLLVL.

V usage is TRBV11-2 and J usage is TRBJ2-2, with unresolved D. V was trimmed by 0 bases and J by 5 bases, leaving 4 bases between them. The CDR3 consists of 13 residues. In germline, CDR1 is SGHAT, CDR2 FQNNGV. The CDR3 coding sequence is TGTGCCAGCAGCTTAGATTCAACCGGGGAGCTGTTTTTT. Translation gives CASSLDSTGELFF.

The gene calls are TRBV19 and TRBJ2-1; D may be TRBD1 (5 bases). The germline V and J ends were trimmed by 4 bases and 5 bases, with 12 bases remaining between them. This CDR3 region has 14 residues. From germline, CDR1 is LNHDA and CDR2 SQIVND (reference sequence). CDR3 in amino acids: CASSRDSGDNEQFF. CDR3 nucleotides: TGTGCCAGTAGTAGAGACAGTGGGGACAATGAGCAGTTCTTC. The variable domain in full, completed from reference TRBV19 and TRBJ2-1, reads DGGITQSPKYLFRKEGQNVTLSCEQNLNHDAMYWYRQDPGQGLRLIYYSQIVNDFQKGDIAEGYSVSREKKESFPLTVTSAQKNPTAFYLCASSRDSGDNEQFFGPGTRLTVL.

V gene TRBV6-5 combines with J gene TRBJ2-2; 9 bases are shared with TRBD2. The CDR3 sequence is 13 residues long. Losses at the gene ends were 6 bases for V and 5 bases for J; bases not matched to a gene: 1. The germline V gene has CDR1 MNHEY and CDR2 SVGAGI. CDR3 nucleotide sequence: TGTGCCAGCAGCCTAGCGGGGACCGGGGAGCTGTTTTTT. Protein: CASSLAGTGELFF.

The CDR3 sequence: CASSPGGQNSPLHF. Here the CDR3 DNA reads TGCGCCAGCAGCCCAGGGGGTCAGAATTCACCCCTCCACTTT. This chain uses TRBV5-1 with TRBJ1-6; 7 bases fit TRBD1. This CDR3 region has 14 residues. The V gene end was trimmed by 4 bases and the J gene end by 7 bases; junction bases not matched to a gene: 5. CDR1 and CDR2 (germline): SGHRS, YFSETQ.

This clone appeared a single time. The genes are TRBV29-1 and TRBJ2-4; the D gene could be TRBD1 or TRBD2 (5 bases each). CDR3 size: 14 residues. Looked up from germline, CDR1 is SQVTM and CDR2 is ANQGSEA. Trimming took off 6 bases at V and 5 bases at J, with 17 bases between the two ends. For the CDR3, the DNA is TGCAGCGTAATTGGGACGGACCTAGAAAACATTCAGTACTTC. Translating it yields CSVIGTDLENIQYF. Drawing the rest from reference TRBV29-1 and TRBJ2-4, the complete variable domain is SAVISQKPSRDICQRGTSLTIQCQVDSQVTMMFWYRQQPGQSLTLIATANQGSEATYESGFVIDKFPISRPNLTFSTLTVSNMSPEDSSIYLCSVIGTDLENIQYFGAGTRLSVL.

The chain joins TRBV7-8 to TRBJ2-3; D remains ambiguous. The CDR3 is 11 residues long. The germline CDR1 and CDR2 sequences are SGHVS and FQNEAQ. V lost 5 bases and J 5 bases, leaving 5 bases between the germline ends. As DNA, the CDR3 is TGTGCCAGCAGCCCCAGAGATACGCAGTATTTT. It translates to CASSPRDTQYF.

To note about this clone: The identical CDR3 is also encoded by other nucleotide sequences in the sample. The CDR3 sequence: CASSFRTSGLYEQYF. CDR3 nucleotide sequence: TGTGCCAGCAGCTTTAGGACTAGCGGACTCTACGAGCAGTACTTC. The J gene is TRBJ2-7, the V gene TRBV11-1, with 10 bases that match TRBD2. This CDR3 region has 15 residues. The ends lost 3 bases at V and 3 bases at J; junction bases unmatched: 5. Looked up from germline, CDR1 is SGHAT and CDR2 is FQDESV (reference sequence).

The V gene is TRBV19, the J gene TRBJ2-5; TRBD1 matches at 8 bases. Germline values: CDR1 LNHDA, CDR2 SQIVND (reference sequence). With V trimmed by 4 bases and J by 5 bases, 6 bases remained unmatched. The CDR3 contains 14 residues. The CDR3 loop reads CASSKNQGAETQYF. CDR3 bases: TGTGCCAGTAGTAAGAATCAGGGGGCCGAGACCCAGTACTTC.